This TCR beta chain was sequenced in a study of CD8 T cell repertoires and HIV-1 epitope variants. The wider study: Enriched T cells were co-cultured with equal numbers of autologous T cell-negative antigen-presenting cells. An uncultured baseline aliquot held 1M T cells. Whole-study results and caveats: About nine TCR beta clonotypes were antigen-specific, six or seven apparently recognizing autologous or escape variants.

Trimming took off 0 bases at V and 4 bases at J, with 4 bases between the two ends. Per the germline V gene, CDR1 is MNHEY and CDR2 is SMNVEV (reference sequence). The CDR3 length is 13 residues. Points on this clone: Its matching antigen is unknown.

Survey-depth immunoSEQ sequencing covered TCR beta CDR3 regions. The table came from immunoSEQ multiplex PCR; TCRdb's copy has only in-frame clones and leaves some out. The sample holds under 100,000 clones; around 75% are singletons and the top ten take 20% to 30%. This sequence joins TRBV27 and TRBJ1-3; D remains ambiguous. Sequencing was carried out using uncultured baseline CD8+ T cells from peripheral blood mononuclear cells (PBMCs). The receptor comes from a male donor with HIV. The CDR3 nucleotides are TGTGCCAGCAGTTTATCTCGGGGAAACACCATATATTTT. Translated: CASSLSRGNTIYF.